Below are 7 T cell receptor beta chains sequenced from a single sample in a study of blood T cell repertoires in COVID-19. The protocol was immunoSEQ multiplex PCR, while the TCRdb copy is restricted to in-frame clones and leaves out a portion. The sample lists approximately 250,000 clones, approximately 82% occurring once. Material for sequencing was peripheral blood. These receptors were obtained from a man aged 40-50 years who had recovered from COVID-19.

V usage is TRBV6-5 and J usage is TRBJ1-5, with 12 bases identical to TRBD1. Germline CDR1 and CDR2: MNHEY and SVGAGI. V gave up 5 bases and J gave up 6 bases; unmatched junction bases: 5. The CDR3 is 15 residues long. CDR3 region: CASSLGTGGFQPQHF. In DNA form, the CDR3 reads TGTGCCAGCAGTCTCGGGACAGGGGGCTTTCAGCCCCAGCATTTT.

CDR3 amino acids: CASSLSEQFF. DNA of the CDR3: TGTGCCAGCAGTTTGAGTGAGCAGTTCTTC. The chain combines TRBV12-3 or TRBV12-4 with TRBJ2-1; D is undetermined. CDR3 length: 10 residues. V was trimmed by 3 bases and J by 9 bases, leaving 3 bases between them.

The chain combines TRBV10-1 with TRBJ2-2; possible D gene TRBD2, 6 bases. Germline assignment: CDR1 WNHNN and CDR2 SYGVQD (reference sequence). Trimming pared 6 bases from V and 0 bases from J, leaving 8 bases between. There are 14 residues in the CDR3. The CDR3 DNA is TGCGCCAGCAGAACGGGGGCGAACACCGGGGAGCTGTTTTTT. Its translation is CASRTGANTGELFF.

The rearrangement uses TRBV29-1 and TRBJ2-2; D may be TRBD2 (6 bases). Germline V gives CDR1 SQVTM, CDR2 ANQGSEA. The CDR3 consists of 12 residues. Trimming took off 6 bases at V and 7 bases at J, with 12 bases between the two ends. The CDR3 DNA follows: TGCAGCGTGACGGGACTTGGCGGGGAGCTGTTTTTT. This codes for CSVTGLGGELFF.

The CDR3 reads CAWSDGYEQYF. CDR3 DNA sequence: TGTGCCTGGAGTGACGGGTACGAGCAGTACTTC. The chain couples TRBV30 to TRBJ2-7, with unresolved D. The V end was cut by 1 base, the J end by 4 bases, with 5 bases between. This CDR3 contains 11 residues. Germline V gene data show CDR1 as GTSNPN and CDR2 as SVGIG (reference sequence).

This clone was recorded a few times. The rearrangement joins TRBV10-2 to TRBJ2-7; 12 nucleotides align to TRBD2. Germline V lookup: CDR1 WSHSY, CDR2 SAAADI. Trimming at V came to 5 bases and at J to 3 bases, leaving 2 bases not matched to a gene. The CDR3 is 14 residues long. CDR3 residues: CASSWTSGNYEQYF. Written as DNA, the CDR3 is TGCGCCAGCAGTTGGACTAGCGGGAACTACGAGCAGTACTTC.

The CDR3 region is CASSYAGAQNNEQFF. In nucleotides, the CDR3 is TGTGCCAGCAGCTACGCCGGAGCCCAAAACAATGAGCAGTTCTTC. The genes are TRBV7-2 and TRBJ2-1; D unresolved. The CDR3 is 15 amino acids. With 4 bases removed from V and 5 bases from J, the gap between germline ends came to 15 bases. Germline lookup yields CDR1 SGHTA and CDR2 FQGNSA. Using reference TRBV7-2 and TRBJ2-1 for the parts outside the CDR3, the full variable domain is GAGVSQSPSNKVTEKGKDVELRCDPISGHTALYWYRQSLGQGLEFLIYFQGNSAPDKSGLPSDRFSAERTGGSVSTLTIQRTQQEDSAVYLCASSYAGAQNNEQFFGPGTRLTVL.